Listed below are T cell receptor beta chains from one sample, sequenced in a study of human T cells and chemical hapten exposure. One entry per CDR3 protein results from TCRdb running MiXCR on the RACE reads. This sample has fewer than 150,000 distinct CDR3 sequences; about 13% occur once, and the top ten carry around 2.7%. The sample consisted of whole blood, taken in connection with sensitization to the hapten diphenylcyclopropenone (DPC). The receptor source for this set is a young woman with alopecia areata. Some clones in this sample may be carry-over from other donors' samples. Each CDR3 is given with its conserved first and last residue. The D gene is left open where the match is weak. Where a row states a size, it is once, few, many or the class of an expanded clone; other rows omit it.

>.|TRBV20-1|TRBJ2-3|.
TGCAGTGCTAGAGATGAGGAGAAGGGCACAGATACGCAGTATTTT
CSARDEEKGTDTQYF
>.|TRBV2|TRBJ1-2|.
TGTGCCAGCAGTGGGACGGAGGTTAATGGCTACACCTTC
CASSGTEVNGYTF
>few|TRBV11-2|TRBJ1-6|.
TGTGCCAGCGGCCCACGGACGAATTCACCCCTCCACTTT
CASGPRTNSPLHF
>.|TRBV6-2/TRBV6-3|TRBJ2-1|.
TGTGCCAGCAGAGCGGACCGATACATATCCTACAATGAGCAGTTCTTC
CASRADRYISYNEQFF
>few|TRBV9|TRBJ2-5|TRBD2
TGTGCCAGCAGCCCAGGACTAGCGGGGGCCCGCCAAGAGACCCAGTACTTC
CASSPGLAGARQETQYF
>.|TRBV20-1|TRBJ2-3|.
TGCAGTGCTAGAGGGACGGGGAGGACAGATACGCAGTATTTT
CSARGTGRTDTQYF
>.|TRBV20-1|TRBJ2-7|.
TGCAGTGCTCTTAGACCTCTAAGAGGGTACGAGCAGTACTTC
CSALRPLRGYEQYF
>few|TRBV6-5|TRBJ1-3|.
TGTGCCAGCAGTTACTCTAACACTTACACATATTTT
CASSYSNTYTYF
>.|TRBV28|TRBJ2-2|TRBD1
TGTGCCAGCAGCACAGGGGGCGTCAACACCGGGGAGCTGTTTTTT
CASSTGGVNTGELFF
>few|TRBV7-3|TRBJ2-3|TRBD2
TGTGCCAGCAGCCCGCCCTCCGCGGGGGGGCCAAATACGCAGTATTTT
CASSPPSAGGPNTQYF
>few|TRBV5-4|TRBJ2-3|.
TGTGCCAGCAGCTTGAAAGGACGCACAGATACGCAGTATTTT
CASSLKGRTDTQYF
>many|TRBV10-3|TRBJ1-1|TRBD1
TGTGCCATCAGAGTACCGGGACAGGGTCTGAACACTGAAGCTTTCTTT
CAIRVPGQGLNTEAFF
>few|TRBV29-1|TRBJ1-1|.
TGCAGCGTGGCCGACGTGCTGCACACTGAAGCTTTCTTT
CSVADVLHTEAFF
>few|TRBV6-2/TRBV6-3|TRBJ2-1|TRBD2
TGTGCCAGCAGTTACGCTAGCGGGGCGGGGCAGTTCTTC
CASSYASGAGQFF
>.|TRBV13|TRBJ1-1|.
TGTGCCAGCAGCTCCAGACAGCCTAATACGGACACTGAAGCTTTCTTT
CASSSRQPNTDTEAFF
>many|TRBV5-5|TRBJ2-7|.
TGTGCCAGCAGCGGGGATTCCTACGAGCAGTACTTC
CASSGDSYEQYF
>.|TRBV5-7|TRBJ2-1|TRBD2
TGTGCCAGCAGCTCCGGGACTAGCGGGTTTTCTGACATTGGGAGCTCCTACAATGAGCAGTTCTTC
CASSSGTSGFSDIGSSYNEQFF
>.|TRBV7-2|TRBJ1-1|TRBD1
TGTGCCAGCAGCTTGCCTGGACAGGGTGAGACTGAAGCTTTCTTT
CASSLPGQGETEAFF
>.|TRBV15|TRBJ2-7|.
TGTGCCACCAGCAGAGTGCCAGGGGGGATCGACGAGCAGTACTTC
CATSRVPGGIDEQYF
>once|TRBV9|TRBJ2-7|.
TGTGCCAGCAGCGCCGCCACGCCGGGGGCCTACGAGCAGTACTTC
CASSAATPGAYEQYF
>few|TRBV2|TRBJ2-1|.
TGTGCCTGGGGGGAGGACAGACCGTACAATGAGCAGTTCTTC
CAWGEDRPYNEQFF
>many|TRBV9|TRBJ2-3|.
TGTGCCAGCAGCCCCGCAACCAGTACTAGCACAGATACGCAGTATTTT
CASSPATSTSTDTQYF
>few|TRBV27|TRBJ1-6|.
TGTGCCAGCAGTTTATTCGGGCAGGTTGGTTCACCCCTCCACTTT
CASSLFGQVGSPLHF
>few|TRBV27|TRBJ2-5|TRBD2
TGTGCCAGCAGTTTTGTAGCGGGGGGAACTATACAAGAGACCCAGTACTTC
CASSFVAGGTIQETQYF
>many|TRBV7-9|TRBJ1-1|.
TGTGCCAGCAGCTGGGAGAGAACTGAAGCTTTCTTT
CASSWERTEAFF
>.|TRBV11-2|TRBJ1-3|TRBD1
TGTGCCAGCAGCATACGTAATACAGGGGGCCTCCTTGGAAACACCATATATTTT
CASSIRNTGGLLGNTIYF
>once|TRBV5-1|TRBJ2-7|TRBD2
TGCGCCAGCAGCCCTTTTGCCCAGCGGGGGACCTCCTACGAGCAGTACTTC
CASSPFAQRGTSYEQYF
>few|TRBV9|TRBJ2-5|.
TGTGCCAGCAGCGTAGGGGCATCCCAAGAGACCCAGTACTTC
CASSVGASQETQYF
>few|TRBV11-2|TRBJ2-5|TRBD2
TGTGCCAGCAGCTTAGTGGTAGCGGGGGAACAAGAGACCCAGTACTTC
CASSLVVAGEQETQYF
>many|TRBV7-6|TRBJ1-1|TRBD1
TGTGCCAGCAGCTTAGCGCCAGGGGGGGGACGGACTGAAGCTTTCTTT
CASSLAPGGGRTEAFF
>.|TRBV4-3|TRBJ2-7|.
TGCGCCAGCAGCCAAAGAGTGATGGACACAGGGCTTGACGAGCAGTACTTC
CASSQRVMDTGLDEQYF
>few|TRBV7-9|TRBJ1-6|TRBD1
TGTGCCAGCAGCCTGGGGACAGGGGCTCCTCAACCCCTCCACTTT
CASSLGTGAPQPLHF
>few|TRBV20-1|TRBJ2-1|TRBD2
TGCAGTGCTGCGAGTACGCGGGGGGGCCTCTACAATGAGCAGTTCTTC
CSAASTRGGLYNEQFF
>many|TRBV5-1|TRBJ1-1|.
TGCGCCAGCAGCTCGGGCATTGAAGCTTTCTTT
CASSSGIEAFF